Listed here are 20 T cell receptor beta chains from one sample, sequenced in a study of shared clonotypes between healthy human individuals. The assay was immunoSEQ multiplex PCR, and TCRdb's table has in-frame clones only and misses some. The data show roughly 2.2 million clones, with 85% to 95% seen just once and around 0.35% held by the top ten. The specimen sequenced was naive CD4+ T cells from PBMCs. Subset specified: CD45RA+ positively selected. The receptors come from a man younger than 35 in good health. Some clones in this sample may be carry-over from other donors' samples.

The chain couples TRBV28 to TRBJ2-2, with 8 positions matching TRBD1. Germline V lookup: CDR1 MDHEN, CDR2 SYDVKM. CDR3 length equals 17 residues. V shed 6 bases, J shed 4 bases, and the junction held 13 bases outside the gene matches. The CDR3 spells CASRQPQGARGTGELFF. For the CDR3, the DNA is TGTGCCAGCAGGCAACCTCAGGGGGCTCGTGGCACCGGGGAGCTGTTTTTT. The full variable domain, with the rest looked up from reference TRBV28 and TRBJ2-2, is DVKVTQSSRYLVKRTGEKVFLECVQDMDHENMFWYRQDPGLGLRLIYFSYDVKMKEKGDIPEGYSVSREKKERFSLILESASTNQTSMYLCASRQPQGARGTGELFFGEGSRLTVL.

The rearrangement links TRBV2 to TRBJ2-3, with 11 bases lining up with TRBD2. V lost 7 bases and J lost 2; bases outside the gene matches: 8. The CDR3 is made up of 16 amino acids. The V gene's germline CDR1 is SNHLY and CDR2 FYNNEI. DNA of the CDR3: TGTGCCAGCAAGGAGCTAGCGGGAGGTAACACAGATACGCAGTATTTT. It translates to CASKELAGGNTDTQYF.

This clone was recorded only once. The genes are TRBV5-1 and TRBJ2-2, with 11 positions matching TRBD2. V shed 4 bases, J shed 4 bases, and the junction held 3 bases outside the gene matches. Germline V CDR1 and CDR2: SGHRS, YFSETQ. The CDR3 totals 15 residues. CDR3 coding DNA: TGCGCCAGCAGCCGGGGGACTAGCGGCACCGGGGAGCTGTTTTTT. Amino acids: CASSRGTSGTGELFF.

The CDR3 loop reads CSVEVGRVGSEAFF. CDR3 nucleotides: TGCAGCGTTGAAGTGGGCAGGGTCGGTTCTGAAGCTTTCTTT. V gene TRBV29-1 combines with J gene TRBJ1-1, with TRBD1 as a possible D gene (5 bases). The CDR3 runs 14 residues. The V gene's germline CDR1 is SQVTM and CDR2 ANQGSEA. Between the trimmed V and J ends, which lost 1 base and 6 bases, there was a span of 15 bases.

V usage is TRBV28 and J usage is TRBJ2-1, with D unresolved. The CDR3 length is 14 residues. CDR1 is MDHEN and CDR2 is SYDVKM in the germline V gene. The V end lost 3 bases, the J end lost 0 bases, and 6 bases lay between the germline ends. CDR3 in DNA: TGTGCCAGCAGTTTTGACCTCTCCTACAATGAGCAGTTCTTC. It encodes CASSFDLSYNEQFF.

The chain uses TRBV4-2 and TRBJ1-2, with 7 bases identical to TRBD1. The CDR3 covers 15 residues. The trim removed 3 bases at V and 6 bases at J, leaving 10 bases unmatched. Looked up from germline, CDR1 is LGHNA and CDR2 is YNFKEQ. As DNA, the CDR3 is TGTGCCAGCAGCCACGAGACAGGGAGGGAGAATGGCTACACCTTC. Its translation is CASSHETGRENGYTF.

The chain carries TRBV6-5 and TRBJ1-1; maybe TRBD1 (5 bases). The germline V and J ends were trimmed by 4 bases and 11 bases, with 23 bases remaining between them. This CDR3 has 15 amino acids. CDR1 is MNHEY and CDR2 is SVGAGI in the germline V gene. The CDR3 region is CASSFNWGKFKKAFF. As DNA, the CDR3 is TGTGCCAGCAGTTTCAACTGGGGCAAGTTTAAAAAGGCTTTCTTT.

In regard to this clone: Distinct nucleotide sequences in the sample also encode this CDR3. The rearrangement joins TRBV4-3 to TRBJ2-1, with TRBD2 matching 13 bases. Germline V gene data show CDR1 as LGHNA and CDR2 as YSLEER. This CDR3 comprises 17 residues. V lost 1 base to trimming and J lost 2 bases; unmatched junction nucleotides: 2. CDR3 DNA: TGCGCCAGCAGCCAAGGAACTAGCGGGAGGGCCTACAATGAGCAGTTCTTC. Amino acids: CASSQGTSGRAYNEQFF.

The rearrangement joins TRBV18 to TRBJ1-5; D gene unclear. CDR1 is KGHSH, CDR2 LQKENI, per germline. The V end was cut by 5 bases, the J end by 5 bases, with 13 bases between. This CDR3 contains 14 residues. Here the CDR3 reads CASSSVGSHQPQHF. The CDR3, as DNA: TGTGCCAGCTCATCGGTCGGGTCCCATCAGCCCCAGCATTTT.

The chain has TRBV28 and TRBJ2-7; TRBD2 might be the D (5 bases). This CDR3 spans 14 amino acids. Per the germline V gene, CDR1 is MDHEN and CDR2 is SYDVKM. V was shortened by 8 bases and J by 2 bases, with 16 bases between the two germline ends. CDR3 nucleotides: TGTGCCAGCCGCCCCAGCGGCCAAACCTACGAGCAGTACTTC. It yields the protein CASRPSGQTYEQYF.

V and J are TRBV28 and TRBJ1-2, with a possible D match to TRBD1 (5 bases). The CDR3 runs 9 residues. Germline assignment: CDR1 MDHEN and CDR2 SYDVKM. V was trimmed by 10 bases and J by 8 bases, leaving 8 bases between them. CDR3 protein: CATGPGYTF. CDR3 bases: TGTGCCACGGGGCCGGGCTACACCTTC.

This chain connects TRBV30 to TRBJ1-1; D unclear. V lost 5 bases, J lost 4 bases, and 11 bases lay in between. Germline V lookup: CDR1 GTSNPN, CDR2 SVGIG (reference sequence). The CDR3 spans 12 residues. The CDR3 coding sequence is TGTGCCTGGGACAATGGGGTCACTGAAGCTTTCTTT. Its translation is CAWDNGVTEAFF.

This chain links TRBV6-1 with TRBJ1-3; D not certain. The CDR3 has 17 amino acids. V gave up 2 bases and J gave up 2 bases, with 16 bases separating them. Germline V gene sequence: CDR1 MNHNS, CDR2 SASEGT. The CDR3 nucleotides are TGTGCCAGCAGTGAACGGCCAACCGGGAGCCCTGGAAACACCATATATTTT. This gives the protein CASSERPTGSPGNTIYF.

This chain connects TRBV2 to TRBJ2-7; D is uncertain. Germline values: CDR1 SNHLY, CDR2 FYNNEI. The CDR3 covers 13 residues. The V gene lost 5 bases and the J gene lost 0 bases, with 8 bases spanning the gap. The CDR3 loop reads CASSTLISYEQYF. The CDR3, as DNA: TGTGCCAGCAGTACCCTCATCTCCTACGAGCAGTACTTC.

This clone showed up just once. V and J are TRBV28 and TRBJ1-2; TRBD1 aligns across 9 bases. The germline CDR1 and CDR2 sequences are MDHEN and SYDVKM. The CDR3 runs to 15 residues. Germline trimming cut 6 bases from V and 7 bases from J; bases unmatched to any gene: 12. The CDR3: CASSAETGGDFGYTF. CDR3 DNA: TGTGCCAGCAGCGCCGAGACAGGGGGGGATTTTGGCTACACCTTC.

V is TRBV28 and J is TRBJ2-5; D is unresolved. V lost 4 bases, J lost 7 bases, and 10 bases lay in between. The CDR3 consists of 12 residues. CDR1 is MDHEN, CDR2 SYDVKM, per germline. CDR3 nucleotide sequence: TGTGCCAGCAGTTCGCCCACCGGGACCCAGTACTTC. Translation gives CASSSPTGTQYF. Variable domain in full (rest from reference TRBV28 and TRBJ2-5): DVKVTQSSRYLVKRTGEKVFLECVQDMDHENMFWYRQDPGLGLRLIYFSYDVKMKEKGDIPEGYSVSREKKERFSLILESASTNQTSMYLCASSSPTGTQYFGPGTRLLVL.

J is TRBJ2-7 and V is TRBV7-2, with unresolved D. V lost 2 bases, J lost 2 bases, and 4 bases lay in between. Per germline, CDR1 SGHTA and CDR2 FQGNSA. CDR3 length equals 12 residues. The CDR3 protein is CASSLIPYEQYF. The CDR3 nucleotides are TGTGCCAGCAGCTTAATCCCCTACGAGCAGTACTTC.

The chain has TRBV5-4 and TRBJ2-7; perhaps TRBD1 as D (6 bases). CDR3 length: 15 amino acids. Germline-derived CDR1 and CDR2 are SGHNT and YYREEE (reference sequence). Trimming removed 0 bases at V and 4 bases at J, with 14 bases between. The CDR3 here is CASSLATGPAYEQYF. CDR3 bases: TGTGCCAGCAGCTTGGCTACAGGGCCAGCATACGAGCAGTACTTC.

This chain connects TRBV30 to TRBJ2-2; no reliable D call. V lost 1 base to trimming and J lost 5 bases, with 8 bases between them. The CDR3 contains 13 residues. Germline assignment: CDR1 GTSNPN and CDR2 SVGIG (reference sequence). The CDR3 sequence: CAWSGSSTGELFF. The CDR3 nucleotides read TGTGCCTGGAGTGGGAGCAGTACCGGGGAGCTGTTTTTT.

The gene calls are TRBV7-2 and TRBJ2-5, with 8 bases fitting TRBD2. Germline trimming cut 4 bases from V and 4 bases from J; bases unmatched to any gene: 8. The length of the CDR3 is 15 residues. CDR1 is SGHTA and CDR2 is FQGNSA in the germline V gene. The CDR3 spells CASSYLRAGAETQYF. The CDR3 DNA is TGTGCCAGCAGCTACCTTAGAGCGGGAGCAGAGACCCAGTACTTC.